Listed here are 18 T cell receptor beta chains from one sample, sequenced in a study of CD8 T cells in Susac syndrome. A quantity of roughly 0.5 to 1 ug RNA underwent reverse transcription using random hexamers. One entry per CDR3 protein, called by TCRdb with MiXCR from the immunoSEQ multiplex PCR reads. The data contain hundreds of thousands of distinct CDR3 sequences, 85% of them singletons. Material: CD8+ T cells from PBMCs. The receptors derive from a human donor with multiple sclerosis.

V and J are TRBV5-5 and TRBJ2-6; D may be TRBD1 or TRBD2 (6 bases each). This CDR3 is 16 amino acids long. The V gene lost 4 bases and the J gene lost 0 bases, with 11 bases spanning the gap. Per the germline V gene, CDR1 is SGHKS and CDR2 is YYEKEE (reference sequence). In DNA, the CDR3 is TGTGCCAGCAGCGGGAGGACAGCCTCTGGGGCCAACGTCCTGACTTTC. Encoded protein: CASSGRTASGANVLTF.

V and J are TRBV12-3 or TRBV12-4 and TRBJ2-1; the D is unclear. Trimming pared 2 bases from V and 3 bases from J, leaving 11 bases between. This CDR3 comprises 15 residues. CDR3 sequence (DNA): TGTGCCAGCAGTTTACCGGGCCGGTTCTACAATGAGCAGTTCTTC. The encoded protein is CASSLPGRFYNEQFF.

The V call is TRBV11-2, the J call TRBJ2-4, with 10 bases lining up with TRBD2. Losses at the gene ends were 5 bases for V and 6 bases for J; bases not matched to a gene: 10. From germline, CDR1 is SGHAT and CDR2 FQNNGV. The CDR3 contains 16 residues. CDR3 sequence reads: CASSPRASGGPNIQYF. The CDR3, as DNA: TGTGCCAGCAGCCCTCGGGCTAGCGGGGGCCCAAACATTCAGTACTTC. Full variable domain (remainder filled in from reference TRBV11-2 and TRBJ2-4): EAGVAQSPRYKIIEKRQSVAFWCNPISGHATLYWYQQILGQGPKLLIQFQNNGVVDDSQLPKDRFSAERLKGVDSTLKIQPAKLEDSAVYLCASSPRASGGPNIQYFGAGTRLSVL.

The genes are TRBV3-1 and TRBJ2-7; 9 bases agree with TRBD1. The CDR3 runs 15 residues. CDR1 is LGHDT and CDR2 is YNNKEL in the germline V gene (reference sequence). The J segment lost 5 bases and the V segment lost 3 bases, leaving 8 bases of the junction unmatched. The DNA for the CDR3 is TGTGCCAGCAGCCAGGGATTGGGACAGGGCAACGAGCAGTACTTC. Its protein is CASSQGLGQGNEQYF.

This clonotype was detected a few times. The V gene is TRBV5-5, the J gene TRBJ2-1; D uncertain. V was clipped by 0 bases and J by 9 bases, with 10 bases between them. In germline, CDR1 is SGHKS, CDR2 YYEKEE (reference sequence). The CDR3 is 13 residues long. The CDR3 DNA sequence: TGTGCCAGCAGCTTGGGCCCACCTCCTGAGCAGTTCTTC. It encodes CASSLGPPPEQFF.

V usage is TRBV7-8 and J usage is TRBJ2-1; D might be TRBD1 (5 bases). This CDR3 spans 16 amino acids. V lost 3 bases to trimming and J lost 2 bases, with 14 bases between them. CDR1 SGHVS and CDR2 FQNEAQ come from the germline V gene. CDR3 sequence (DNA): TGTGCCAGCAGCTTCACAGGTCGACTTACCTACAATGAGCAGTTCTTC. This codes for CASSFTGRLTYNEQFF.

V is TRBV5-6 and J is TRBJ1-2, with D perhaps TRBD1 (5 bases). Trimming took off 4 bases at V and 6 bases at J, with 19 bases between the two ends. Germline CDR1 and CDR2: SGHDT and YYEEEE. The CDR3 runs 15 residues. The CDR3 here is CASSSRAGGADGYTF. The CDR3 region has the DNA TGTGCCAGCAGCAGCCGGGCGGGGGGAGCGGATGGCTACACCTTC.

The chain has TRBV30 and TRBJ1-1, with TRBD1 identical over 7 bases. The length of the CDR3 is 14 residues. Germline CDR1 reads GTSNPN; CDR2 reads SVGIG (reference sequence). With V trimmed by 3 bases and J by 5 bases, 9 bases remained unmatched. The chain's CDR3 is CAWSPQGKKTEAFF. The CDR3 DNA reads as TGTGCCTGGAGCCCACAGGGGAAGAAAACTGAAGCTTTCTTT.

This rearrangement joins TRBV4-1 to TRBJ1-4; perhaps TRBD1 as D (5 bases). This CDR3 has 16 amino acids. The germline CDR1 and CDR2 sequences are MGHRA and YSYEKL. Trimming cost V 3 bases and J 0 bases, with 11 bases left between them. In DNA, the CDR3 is TGCGCCAGCAGCCAGCCTCAAGGGGCAACTAATGAAAAACTGTTTTTT. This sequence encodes CASSQPQGATNEKLFF.

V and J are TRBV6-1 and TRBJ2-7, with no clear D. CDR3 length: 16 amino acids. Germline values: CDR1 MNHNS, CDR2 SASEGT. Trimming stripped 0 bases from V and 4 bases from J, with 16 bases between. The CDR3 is CASSEARNIPLYEQYF. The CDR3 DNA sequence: TGTGCCAGCAGTGAAGCGCGGAACATTCCCTTATACGAGCAGTACTTC.

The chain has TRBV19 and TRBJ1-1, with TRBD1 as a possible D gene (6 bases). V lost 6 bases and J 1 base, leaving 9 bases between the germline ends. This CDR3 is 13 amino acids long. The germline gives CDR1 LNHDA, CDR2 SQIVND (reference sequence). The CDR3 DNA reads TGTGCCAGTAGGACAGGCAGGAACACTGAAGCTTTCTTT. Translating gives CASRTGRNTEAFF.

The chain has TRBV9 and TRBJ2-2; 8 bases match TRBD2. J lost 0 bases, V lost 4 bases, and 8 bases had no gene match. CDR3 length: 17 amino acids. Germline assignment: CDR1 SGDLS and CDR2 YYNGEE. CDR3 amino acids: CASSIQQAGANTGELFF. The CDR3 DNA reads TGTGCCAGCAGCATTCAACAAGCGGGAGCGAACACCGGGGAGCTGTTTTTT.

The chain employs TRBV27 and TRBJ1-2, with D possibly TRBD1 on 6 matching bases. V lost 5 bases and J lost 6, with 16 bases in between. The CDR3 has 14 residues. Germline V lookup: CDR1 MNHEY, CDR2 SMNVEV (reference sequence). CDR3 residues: CASSRGGGADGYTF. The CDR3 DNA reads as TGTGCCAGCAGTCGGGGCGGGGGCGCAGATGGCTACACCTTC.

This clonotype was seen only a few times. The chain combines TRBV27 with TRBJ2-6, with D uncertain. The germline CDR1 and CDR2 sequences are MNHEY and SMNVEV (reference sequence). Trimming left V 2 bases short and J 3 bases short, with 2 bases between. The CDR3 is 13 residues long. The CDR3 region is CASSLVGANVLTF. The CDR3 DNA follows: TGTGCCAGCAGTTTAGTTGGGGCCAACGTCCTGACTTTC. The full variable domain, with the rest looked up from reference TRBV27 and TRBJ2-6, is EAQVTQNPRYLITVTGKKLTVTCSQNMNHEYMSWYRQDPGLGLRQIYYSMNVEVTDKGDVPEGYKVSRKEKRNFPLILESPSPNQTSLYFCASSLVGANVLTFGAGSRLTVL.

The CDR3 nucleotides are TGTGCCAGCAGCTTAGGACAGGGGATTCACAATGAGCAGTTCTTC. Amino acid sequence: CASSLGQGIHNEQFF. The chain has TRBV7-9 and TRBJ2-1; 8 bases are shared with TRBD1. CDR1 is SEHNR, CDR2 FQNEAQ, per germline (reference sequence). This CDR3 region has 15 residues. V lost 1 base, J lost 5 bases, and 4 bases stayed unmatched.

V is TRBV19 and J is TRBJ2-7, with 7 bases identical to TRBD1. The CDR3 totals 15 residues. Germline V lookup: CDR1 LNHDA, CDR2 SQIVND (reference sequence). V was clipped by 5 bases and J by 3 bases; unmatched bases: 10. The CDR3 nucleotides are TGTGCCAGTAGTCTAAGAGGACAGGACGGCTACGAGCAGTACTTC. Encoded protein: CASSLRGQDGYEQYF.

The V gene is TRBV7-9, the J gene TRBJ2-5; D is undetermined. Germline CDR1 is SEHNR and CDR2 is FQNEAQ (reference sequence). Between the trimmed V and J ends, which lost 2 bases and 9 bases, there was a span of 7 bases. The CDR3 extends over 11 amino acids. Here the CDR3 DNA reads TGTGCCAGCAGCTTATCCGAGGCCCAGTACTTC. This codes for CASSLSEAQYF. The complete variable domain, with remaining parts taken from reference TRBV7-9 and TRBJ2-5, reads DTGVSQNPRHKITKRGQNVTFRCDPISEHNRLYWYRQTLGQGPEFLTYFQNEAQLEKSRLLSDRFSAERPKGSFSTLEIQRTEQGDSAMYLCASSLSEAQYFGPGTRLLVL.

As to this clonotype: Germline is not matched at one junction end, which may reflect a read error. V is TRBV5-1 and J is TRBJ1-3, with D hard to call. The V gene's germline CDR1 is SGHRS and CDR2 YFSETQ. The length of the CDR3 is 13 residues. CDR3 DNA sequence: TGCGCCAGCAGCTTAAACTCTGAAAACACCATATATTTT. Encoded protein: CASSLNSENTIYF.